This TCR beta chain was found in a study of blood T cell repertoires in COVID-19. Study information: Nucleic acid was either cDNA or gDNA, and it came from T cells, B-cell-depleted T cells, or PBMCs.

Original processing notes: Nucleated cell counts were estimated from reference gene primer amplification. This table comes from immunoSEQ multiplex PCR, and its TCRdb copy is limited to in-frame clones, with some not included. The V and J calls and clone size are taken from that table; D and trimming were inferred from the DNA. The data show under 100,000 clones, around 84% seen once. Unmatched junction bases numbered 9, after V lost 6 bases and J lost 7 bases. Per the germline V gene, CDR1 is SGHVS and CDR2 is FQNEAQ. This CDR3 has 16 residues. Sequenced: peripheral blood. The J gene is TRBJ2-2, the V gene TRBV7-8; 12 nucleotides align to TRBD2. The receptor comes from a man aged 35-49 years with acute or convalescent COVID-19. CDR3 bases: TGTGCCAGCAGACCGACTAGCGGGAGAAGGGACGGGGAGCTGTTTTTT. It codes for CASRPTSGRRDGELFF.